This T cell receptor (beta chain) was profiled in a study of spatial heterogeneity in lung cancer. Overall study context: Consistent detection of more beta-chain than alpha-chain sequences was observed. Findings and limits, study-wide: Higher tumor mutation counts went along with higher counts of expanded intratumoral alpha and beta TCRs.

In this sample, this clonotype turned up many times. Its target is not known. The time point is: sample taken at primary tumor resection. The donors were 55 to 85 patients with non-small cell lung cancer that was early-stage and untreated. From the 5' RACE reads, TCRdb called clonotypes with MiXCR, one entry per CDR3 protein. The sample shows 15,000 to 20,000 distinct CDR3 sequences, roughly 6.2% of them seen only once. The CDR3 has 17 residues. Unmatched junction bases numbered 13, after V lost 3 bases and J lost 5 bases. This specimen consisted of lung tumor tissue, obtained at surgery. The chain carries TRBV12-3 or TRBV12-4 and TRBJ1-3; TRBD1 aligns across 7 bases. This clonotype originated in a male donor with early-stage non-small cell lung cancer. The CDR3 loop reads CASSFGQGQRSRNTIYF. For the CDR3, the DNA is TGTGCCAGCAGTTTTGGCCAGGGACAGCGAAGTCGAAACACCATATATTTT.